These 24 T cell receptor beta chains were all obtained from the same sample, sequenced in a study of blood T cell repertoires in COVID-19. Here immunoSEQ multiplex PCR was the method, and the copy in TCRdb shows in-frame clones only, minus some. This table holds roughly 380,000 clones, 70% to 90% found once. The source material was peripheral blood. These receptors all stem from a woman aged 40 to 50 with COVID-19, enrolled during active disease.

V is TRBV7-2 and J is TRBJ2-2; 11 nucleotides match TRBD2. The CDR3 is made up of 15 amino acids. Germline V gives CDR1 SGHTA, CDR2 FQGNSA. Trimming at V came to 1 base and at J to 5 bases, leaving 0 bases not matched to a gene. CDR3 region: CASSLGTSGTGELFF. CDR3 nucleotides: TGTGCCAGCAGCTTAGGGACTAGCGGGACCGGGGAGCTGTTTTTT.

The rearrangement joins TRBV27 to TRBJ2-7, with 8 bases lining up with TRBD1. The CDR3 runs 13 residues. The germline gives CDR1 MNHEY, CDR2 SMNVEV (reference sequence). The V and J ends lost 4 bases and 5 bases, in that order; junction bases with no gene match: 4. CDR3 in DNA: TGTGCCAGCAGTTGGACAGGGCAGAACGAGCAGTACTTC. It translates to CASSWTGQNEQYF.

CDR3 residues: CASSLSTRDRGVVTEAFF. The CDR3 DNA follows: TGTGCCAGCAGTTTATCGACCCGGGACAGGGGGGTGGTCACTGAAGCTTTCTTT. This chain links TRBV27 with TRBJ1-1, with 11 bases that match TRBD1. Germline V lookup: CDR1 MNHEY, CDR2 SMNVEV (reference sequence). V was pared by 0 bases and J by 4 bases, with 10 bases of the junction left unmatched. The length of the CDR3 is 18 residues.

This chain links TRBV15 with TRBJ2-2; no clear D gene. CDR1 LNHNV and CDR2 YYDKDF come from the germline V gene (reference sequence). The CDR3 runs 12 residues. The ends were cut back, 5 bases at V and 5 bases at J, with 6 bases in the middle. CDR3 loop: CATSLHTGELFF. CDR3 bases: TGTGCCACCAGCTTACATACCGGGGAGCTGTTTTTT.

This chain uses TRBV6-5 with TRBJ1-4; D is uncertain. Trimming left V 2 bases short and J 2 bases short, with 12 bases between. The CDR3 loop spans 16 amino acids. In germline, CDR1 is MNHEY, CDR2 SVGAGI. CDR3 nucleotide sequence: TGTGCCAGCAGTTACATCCGCGTCGCCACTAATGAAAAACTGTTTTTT. Amino acids: CASSYIRVATNEKLFF.

The chain uses TRBV28 and TRBJ1-2; 9 nucleotides agree with TRBD1. V shed 6 bases, J shed 6 bases, and the junction held 2 bases outside the gene matches. In germline, CDR1 is MDHEN, CDR2 SYDVKM. This CDR3 spans 12 amino acids. The chain's CDR3 is CASSRQGDGYTF. DNA of the CDR3: TGTGCCAGCAGCCGACAGGGGGATGGCTACACCTTC.

V usage is TRBV10-3 and J usage is TRBJ2-7; 12 nucleotides line up with TRBD2. The CDR3 consists of 15 residues. Germline CDR1 and CDR2: ENHRY and SYGVKD. The V and J ends lost 4 bases and 1 base, in that order; junction bases with no gene match: 2. Written as DNA, the CDR3 is TGTGCCATCAGTGGACTAGCGGGAGTTTCCTACGAGCAGTACTTC. Amino acids: CAISGLAGVSYEQYF.

The chain joins TRBV7-2 to TRBJ1-2, with 8 nucleotides matching TRBD1. CDR1 and CDR2 from the germline V gene are SGHTA and FQGNSA. CDR3 length: 15 residues. J lost 4 bases, V lost 3 bases, and 7 bases had no gene match. The CDR3 DNA reads TGTGCCAGCAGCTTTAGCTGGACAGGGAGCTATGGCTACACCTTC. Translation gives CASSFSWTGSYGYTF.

This clone was detected only once. V usage is TRBV5-6 and J usage is TRBJ1-5, with 11 bases matching TRBD1. The CDR3 runs 16 residues. V trimming: 5 bases; J trimming: 7 bases; junction bases outside the gene matches: 11. CDR1 SGHDT and CDR2 YYEEEE come from the germline V gene. CDR3 nucleotide sequence: TGTGCCAGCAGTTCGGACGGGACAGGGGGGAACCAGCCCCAGCATTTT. Translating gives CASSSDGTGGNQPQHF.

With regard to this clone: The junction differs from germline at one of its ends, possibly a read error. The same CDR3 arises from other DNA sequences in this sample as well. CDR3 sequence reads: CASSRETSGITGELFF. The CDR3, as DNA: TGTGCCAGTTCACGGGAGACTAGCGGGATTACCGGGGAGCTGTTTTTT. The chain couples TRBV18 to TRBJ2-2, with 11 nucleotides matching TRBD2. Germline values: CDR1 KGHSH, CDR2 LQKENI. The CDR3 has 16 residues. Combining the CDR3 with reference TRBV18 and TRBJ2-2 gives the whole variable domain NAGVMQNPRHLVRRRGQEARLRCSPMKGHSHVYWYRQLPEEGLKFMVYLQKENIIDESGMPKERFSAEFPKEGPSILRIQQVVRGDSAAYFCASSRETSGITGELFFGEGSRLTVL.

The chain recombines TRBV19 with TRBJ2-7, with 11 bases fitting TRBD1. In germline, CDR1 is LNHDA, CDR2 SQIVND (reference sequence). The CDR3 totals 15 residues. V gave up 4 bases and J gave up 3 bases; unmatched junction bases: 5. In DNA, the CDR3 is TGTGCCAGTAGTACCGGACAGGGGGCGAACTACGAGCAGTACTTC. This sequence encodes CASSTGQGANYEQYF.

This clone was detected only once. The chain couples TRBV6-5 to TRBJ2-7; 10 nucleotides line up with TRBD1. Germline lookup yields CDR1 MNHEY and CDR2 SVGAGI. The CDR3 loop spans 14 amino acids. After removal of 6 bases from V and 2 bases from J, the junction contained 4 bases not matched to a gene. In DNA form, the CDR3 reads TGTGCCAGCAGGCCGGGACAGGGGACCTACGAGCAGTACTTC. Translated, it gives CASRPGQGTYEQYF.

The gene calls are TRBV6-4 and TRBJ2-2; a possible D gene is TRBD2 (5 bases). Germline V gives CDR1 MRHNA, CDR2 SNTAGT. There are 14 residues in the CDR3. V lost 5 bases and J lost 7, with 14 bases in between. The DNA of the CDR3 is TGTGCCAGCAGTCCGGGATCAACGGGCGGGGAGCTGTTTTTT. This gives the protein CASSPGSTGGELFF.

V is TRBV5-4 and J is TRBJ2-6, with D perhaps TRBD2 (5 bases). CDR3 length: 16 residues. Germline loops: CDR1 SGHNT, CDR2 YYREEE (reference sequence). Trimming stripped 4 bases from V and 12 bases from J, with 23 bases between. In DNA form, the CDR3 reads TGTGCCAGCAGCCCGGCGGGCGCGCGCGGTATCCCCGTCCTGACTTTC. Amino acids: CASSPAGARGIPVLTF.

V usage is TRBV7-9 and J usage is TRBJ1-5, with D possibly TRBD1 on 6 matching bases. The CDR3 totals 12 residues. Germline V lookup: CDR1 SEHNR, CDR2 FQNEAQ (reference sequence). Trimming stripped 6 bases from V and 5 bases from J, with 8 bases between. The CDR3 sequence: CASSSGDQPQHF. Here the CDR3 DNA reads TGTGCCAGCAGTTCAGGGGATCAGCCCCAGCATTTT.

The gene calls are TRBV3-1 (or the pseudogene TRBV3-2) and TRBJ1-1, with D perhaps matching TRBD1 (5 bases). Trimming shortened V by 0 bases and J by 1 base, and 9 bases separated the two germline ends. The CDR3 has 15 amino acids. From germline, CDR1 is LGHDT and CDR2 YNNKEL (reference sequence). CDR3 coding DNA: TGTGCCAGCAGCCAAGATGTAGGGGCGAACACTGAAGCTTTCTTT. This encodes CASSQDVGANTEAFF.

This clone was seen once. The chain joins TRBV9 to TRBJ2-3, with 8 positions matching TRBD1. CDR3 length: 16 residues. Germline V gene sequence: CDR1 SGDLS, CDR2 YYNGEE. The V gene end was trimmed by 2 bases and the J gene end by 2 bases; junction bases not matched to a gene: 7. The CDR3 loop reads CASSVWTGRSTDTQYF. Here the CDR3 DNA reads TGTGCCAGCAGCGTCTGGACAGGGCGATCCACAGATACGCAGTATTTT.

This chain links TRBV28 with TRBJ2-4, with 10 nucleotides matching TRBD1. The CDR3 sequence is 17 residues long. The germline gives CDR1 MDHEN, CDR2 SYDVKM. J gave up 8 bases and V 8 bases, and 18 bases lay outside the gene matches. CDR3 coding DNA: TGTGCCAGCGTAGAGGGGAAGACCGGGACAGGGGAGGACATTCAGTACTTC. It specifies CASVEGKTGTGEDIQYF.

The CDR3 region has the DNA TGTGCCAGCAGCGGGGGACTAGCGGCGTTCACAGATACGCAGTATTTT. It is translated as CASSGGLAAFTDTQYF. The rearrangement links TRBV9 to TRBJ2-3; 11 bases are shared with TRBD2. The CDR3 sequence is 16 residues long. Germline V gives CDR1 SGDLS, CDR2 YYNGEE. J gave up 2 bases and V 3 bases, and 5 bases lay outside the gene matches.

The genes are TRBV23-1 and TRBJ1-2, with D possibly matching TRBD1 (5 bases). TRBV23-1 is marked as an open reading frame, function uncertain. V shed 6 bases and J shed 1 base, with 15 bases lying between them. The CDR3 extends over 15 amino acids. CDR3 loop: CASSQPPTGNYGYTF. In nucleotides, the CDR3 is TGCGCCAGCAGCCAACCCCCCACAGGTAACTATGGCTACACCTTC.

This chain links TRBV30 with TRBJ1-5, with D uncertain. V was clipped by 2 bases and J by 3 bases, with 17 bases between them. In germline, CDR1 is GTSNPN, CDR2 SVGIG (reference sequence). This CDR3 comprises 16 residues. The CDR3 loop is CAWSPRGRRDNQPQHF. The CDR3 region has the DNA TGTGCCTGGAGTCCGCGGGGAAGGAGGGACAATCAGCCCCAGCATTTT.

This clone appeared a few times. The V gene is TRBV30, the J gene TRBJ1-5; a possible D gene is TRBD1 (6 bases). The CDR3 contains 12 residues. Germline V CDR1 and CDR2: GTSNPN, SVGIG (reference sequence). Trimming cost V 2 bases and J 7 bases, with 9 bases left between them. CDR3 region: CAWSPGAQPQHF. The CDR3 DNA follows: TGTGCCTGGAGTCCAGGGGCACAGCCCCAGCATTTT.

The CDR3 DNA reads as TGTGCCAGCAGCCTGTACAGGGAAAACACCATATATTTT. Translation gives CASSLYRENTIYF. The rearrangement joins TRBV11-2 to TRBJ1-3; TRBD1 is a possible D gene (6 bases). Germline CDR1 SGHAT, CDR2 FQNNGV. The V end lost 5 bases, the J end lost 6 bases, and 11 bases lay between the germline ends. The CDR3 contains 13 residues.

V usage is TRBV6-8 and J usage is TRBJ2-1; 8 positions match TRBD2. In germline, CDR1 is MNHGY, CDR2 SAAAGT. Germline trimming cut 8 bases from V and 6 bases from J; bases unmatched to any gene: 24. The CDR3 totals 19 residues. The CDR3 bases are TGTGCCAGCTGTTGGGGGGGTAGCGGGAAGTCGGAGGTCTCCAATGAGCAGTTCTTC. It is translated as CASCWGGSGKSEVSNEQFF.